These 25 T cell receptor beta chains originate from one sample sequenced in a study of T-cell memory formation after mild COVID-19. TCRdb passed the 5' RACE reads through MiXCR, listing each CDR3 protein once. The sample has roughly 110,000 distinct CDR3 sequences; approximately 14% are singletons. Sequenced input: PBMCs or a T cell subset sorted from them (not recorded which). Every receptor here comes from a man younger than 35 who had mild COVID-19 (a few samples of this study predate the infection). Cell type and time point are not known.

This clonotype showed up just a few times. This chain links TRBV5-8 with TRBJ1-1, with TRBD1 matching over 8 bases. The CDR3 consists of 13 residues. Germline CDR1 is SGHTS and CDR2 is YDEGEE. V shed 6 bases, J shed 7 bases, and the junction held 8 bases outside the gene matches. CDR3 coding DNA: TGTGCCAGCACCCTCAGGGGGCGGAGTGAAGCTTTCTTT. Protein sequence: CASTLRGRSEAFF.

This clonotype showed up just a few times. This rearrangement joins TRBV25-1 to TRBJ2-7; maybe TRBD2 (5 bases). The CDR3 runs to 15 residues. V was clipped by 3 bases and J by 5 bases, with 17 bases between them. Germline CDR1 and CDR2: MGHDK and SYGVNS. The CDR3 is CASSESRRYGDEQYF. For the CDR3, the DNA is TGTGCCAGCAGTGAGTCCCGCAGGTACGGGGACGAGCAGTACTTC.

V gene TRBV19 combines with J gene TRBJ2-3; D not resolved. The CDR3 extends over 14 amino acids. With 5 bases removed from V and 3 bases from J, the gap between germline ends came to 12 bases. The germline V gene encodes CDR1 LNHDA and CDR2 SQIVND (reference sequence). CDR3 bases: TGTGCCAGTAGTCCCCGGGCAGTTACAGATACGCAGTATTTT. Amino acid sequence: CASSPRAVTDTQYF.

This clonotype appeared a few times. The genes are TRBV20-1 and TRBJ2-1; D perhaps matches TRBD1 (6 bases). The CDR3 extends over 13 amino acids. Per the germline V gene, CDR1 is DFQATT and CDR2 is SNEGSKA (reference sequence). V dropped 5 bases and J dropped 10 bases, with 18 bases sitting between them. The chain's CDR3 is CSADQTGLGEQFF. In DNA, the CDR3 is TGCAGTGCTGACCAGACAGGCCTCGGCGAGCAGTTCTTC.

This clonotype was counted a few times. This rearrangement joins TRBV6-5 to TRBJ2-1; 8 bases align to TRBD2. The V gene's germline CDR1 is MNHEY and CDR2 SVGAGI. This CDR3 is built from 15 residues. After removal of 0 bases from V and 5 bases from J, the junction contained 3 bases not matched to a gene. CDR3 sequence (DNA): TGTGCCAGCAGTTACTCGGCGGGGGGAAACAATGAGCAGTTCTTC. Amino acids: CASSYSAGGNNEQFF.

The chain is built from TRBV7-8 and TRBJ2-7, with D tentatively TRBD1 (6 bases). The CDR3 runs to 13 residues. CDR1 and CDR2 from the germline V gene are SGHVS and FQNEAQ. Trimming pared 5 bases from V and 3 bases from J, leaving 11 bases between. The DNA of the CDR3 is TGTGCCAGCAGCGTTTACAGGGTCTACGAGCAGTACGTC. As protein: CASSVYRVYEQYV.

This clonotype has a handful of counts. The rearrangement links TRBV5-5 to TRBJ2-7, with D perhaps TRBD1 (5 bases). The CDR3 runs to 14 residues. Germline values: CDR1 SGHKS, CDR2 YYEKEE (reference sequence). V was pared by 0 bases and J by 4 bases, with 11 bases between. The CDR3 DNA is TGTGCCAGCAGCTTGGCCGAGACAGTATACGAGCAGTACGTC. Translating it yields CASSLAETVYEQYV.

This clonotype was observed a few times. V gene TRBV7-3 combines with J gene TRBJ2-1, with D perhaps given as TRBD1 or TRBD2 (5 bases each). The length of the CDR3 is 14 residues. CDR1 is SGHTA and CDR2 is FQGTGA in the germline V gene. V lost 6 bases, J lost 8 bases, and 17 bases lay in between. In DNA, the CDR3 is TGTGCCAGCAGTTACTGGGGCGTGGGGGATGAGCAGTTCTTC. It is translated as CASSYWGVGDEQFF.

V gene TRBV12-5 combines with J gene TRBJ1-1; D not resolved. CDR1 and CDR2 from the germline V gene are LGHNT and FRNRAP. The CDR3 totals 17 residues. V lost 3 bases to trimming and J lost 1 base, with 18 bases between them. Written as DNA, the CDR3 is TGTGCTAGTGGTTTTGCTACCTCACGGACGGAGAACACTGAAGCTTTCTTT. As protein: CASGFATSRTENTEAFF.

The J gene is TRBJ2-3, the V gene TRBV4-3; no clear D gene. The V end lost 4 bases, the J end lost 8 bases, and 19 bases lay between the germline ends. The CDR3 consists of 15 residues. Germline CDR1 LGHNA, CDR2 YSLEER. The CDR3 DNA reads as TGCGCCAGCAGCCCCCAGGTCGGGTCTGATGGTACGCAGTATTTT. Its translation: CASSPQVGSDGTQYF.

The CDR3 DNA is TGTGCCAGCAGCCAAGAGCTGGGGACGGAGGACGAAGCTTTCTTT. Its protein product is CASSQELGTEDEAFF. The rearrangement uses TRBV14 and TRBJ1-1, with D maybe TRBD1 (5 bases). In germline, CDR1 is SGHDN, CDR2 FVKESK. Between the trimmed V and J ends, which lost 0 bases and 8 bases, there was a span of 16 bases. This CDR3 is 15 amino acids long.

A few counts support this clonotype. CDR3 bases: TGTGCCAGCAGCCATCGTAACCGGGACGCCCTTTACGATGAGCAGTTCTTC. Protein product: CASSHRNRDALYDEQFF. This rearrangement joins TRBV3-1 to TRBJ2-1; D may match TRBD1 or TRBD2 (5 bases each). V shed 3 bases and J shed 8 bases, with 23 bases lying between them. Germline CDR1 is LGHDT and CDR2 is YNNKEL (reference sequence). This CDR3 spans 17 amino acids.

This chain joins TRBV24-1 and TRBJ1-5; 10 positions match TRBD1. CDR1 and CDR2 (germline): KGHDR, SFDVKD. This CDR3 is 16 amino acids long. V dropped 4 bases and J dropped 2; count of bases not matched to a gene: 4. CDR3 residues: CATSEEGTGGNQPQHF. CDR3 coding DNA: TGTGCCACCAGTGAGGAAGGGACAGGGGGCAATCAGCCCCAGCATTTT.

The chain joins TRBV7-2 to TRBJ2-1, with 8 bases matching TRBD2. With 7 bases clipped from V and 6 bases from J, the junction kept 11 bases outside the gene matches. This CDR3 has 15 residues. Germline values: CDR1 SGHTA, CDR2 FQGNSA. The CDR3: CASTLSGDLFNEQFF. CDR3 nucleotides: TGTGCCAGCACCCTTAGCGGGGACCTGTTCAATGAGCAGTTCTTC.

This chain links TRBV5-4 with TRBJ2-5, with D possibly TRBD2 on 7 matching bases. The length of the CDR3 is 16 residues. Trimming pared 0 bases from V and 5 bases from J, leaving 17 bases between. Germline CDR1 SGHNT, CDR2 YYREEE (reference sequence). The CDR3 bases are TGTGCCAGCAGCTTGGTAACGGCAGGGAGGGGGGAGACCCAGTACTTC. It translates to CASSLVTAGRGETQYF.

V and J are TRBV5-1 and TRBJ2-5; a weak D match, TRBD1 (6 bases). The V end was cut by 4 bases, the J end by 0 bases, with 10 bases between. The CDR3 spans 14 residues. Germline-derived CDR1 and CDR2 are SGHRS and YFSETQ. This CDR3 reads CASSAGQNQETQYF. In nucleotides, the CDR3 is TGCGCCAGCAGCGCCGGACAGAACCAAGAGACCCAGTACTTC.

Only a few counts were recorded for this clonotype. V gene TRBV6-4 combines with J gene TRBJ2-3; D possibly corresponds to TRBD2 (6 bases). CDR3 length: 14 residues. Germline CDR1 is MRHNA and CDR2 is SNTAGT. Trimming shortened V by 3 bases and J by 2 bases, and 9 bases separated the two germline ends. DNA for the CDR3: TGTGCCAGCAGTGATGGGGGGACCACAGATACGCAGTATTTT. Amino acid sequence: CASSDGGTTDTQYF.

This clonotype was detected a few times. V is TRBV7-2 and J is TRBJ2-7, with D possibly TRBD1 on 5 matching bases. Trimming removed 5 bases at V and 7 bases at J, with 18 bases between. CDR1 is SGHTA and CDR2 is FQGNSA in the germline V gene. The CDR3 sequence is 14 residues long. The CDR3 DNA reads as TGTGCCAGCAGCCCCCAGGGTAGAGTCTGGGAGCAGTACGTC. It encodes CASSPQGRVWEQYV.

This clonotype was seen a handful of times. The rearrangement links TRBV6-2 or TRBV6-3 to TRBJ1-5, with TRBD1 identical over 7 bases. This CDR3 has 14 amino acids. V trimming: 4 bases; J trimming: 7 bases; junction bases outside the gene matches: 7. CDR1 MNHEY and CDR2 SVGEGT come from the germline V gene. CDR3 DNA: TGTGCCAGCAGTTCGGGACAGTTGAGGCAGCCCCAGCATTTT. It codes for CASSSGQLRQPQHF.

This clonotype has ten or more counts. The chain combines TRBV5-1 with TRBJ2-1; 9 positions agree with TRBD1. The CDR3 sequence is 17 residues long. Germline CDR1 and CDR2: SGHRS and YFSETQ. V lost 4 bases to trimming and J lost 4 bases; unmatched junction nucleotides: 12. CDR3: CASSRRVETGGYNEQFF. As DNA, the CDR3 is TGCGCCAGCAGCCGTAGGGTGGAGACAGGGGGTTACAATGAGCAGTTCTTC.

The V and J genes are TRBV4-1 and TRBJ1-6; D not certain. Trimming left V 5 bases short and J 7 bases short, with 15 bases between. The CDR3 spans 15 residues. The germline V gene encodes CDR1 MGHRA and CDR2 YSYEKL. Written as DNA, the CDR3 is TGCGCCAGCAGCGTCCCGGACTTTTTCAATTCACCCCTCCACTTT. It yields the protein CASSVPDFFNSPLHF.

The chain links TRBV27 to TRBJ2-6; weak D call: TRBD2 (6 bases). The CDR3 spans 18 residues. CDR1 and CDR2 from the germline V gene are MNHEY and SMNVEV (reference sequence). The germline V and J ends were trimmed by 2 bases and 0 bases, with 14 bases remaining between them. Here the CDR3 DNA reads TGTGCCAGCAGTTTAATAGCGGCAAGTTACTCTGGGGCCAACGTCCTGACTTTC. It encodes CASSLIAASYSGANVLTF.

This clonotype has more than one count but fewer than ten. The chain uses TRBV21-1 and TRBJ2-5; the table's D call of TRBD1 was not tested on the DNA. TRBV21-1 is a listed pseudogene. The CDR3 covers 13 residues. This CDR3 is CASSPGQEETQYF. The CDR3 coding sequence is TGTGCCAGCTCCCCGGGACAAGAAGAGACCCAGTACTTC.

This clonotype was counted at least ten times. The V call is TRBV7-2, the J call TRBJ2-5; maybe TRBD2 (5 bases). The CDR3 contains 13 residues. CDR1 is SGHTA, CDR2 FQGNSA, per germline. Between the trimmed V and J ends, which lost 5 bases and 4 bases, there was a span of 11 bases. CDR3 loop: CASSPEGLETQYF. Here the CDR3 DNA reads TGTGCCAGCAGCCCCGAGGGATTAGAGACCCAGTACTTC.

This clonotype showed up just a few times. The chain employs TRBV11-3 and TRBJ1-2; D is unresolved. This CDR3 region has 20 residues. Germline CDR1 SGHNT, CDR2 YENEEA. V dropped 0 bases and J dropped 2 bases, with 25 bases sitting between them. The CDR3 sequence: CASSLEETLAPRSLNYGYTF. The CDR3 region has the DNA TGTGCCAGCAGCTTAGAGGAGACCCTAGCACCCCGCTCGCTAAACTATGGCTACACCTTC. The full variable domain, rest sourced from reference TRBV11-3 and TRBJ1-2, is EAGVVQSPRYKIIEKKQPVAFWCNPISGHNTLYWYLQNLGQGPELLIRYENEEAVDDSQLPKDRFSAERLKGVDSTLKIQPAELGDSAVYLCASSLEETLAPRSLNYGYTFGSGTRLTVV.